These 28 T cell receptor beta chains share one sample of origin, sequenced in a study of response to subunit inactivated influenza vaccine. From the RT-PCR reads, TCRdb called clonotypes with MiXCR, one entry per CDR3 protein. The sample lists around 470,000 distinct CDR3 sequences, approximately 7.8% occurring once. Specimen: PBMCs from blood, collected 23 to 25 months after vaccination. The receptors here all came from a man aged 50-75 years who received an inactivated influenza vaccine.

This clonotype occurred a few times. The J gene is TRBJ1-2, the V gene TRBV2; 7 positions match TRBD1. Germline V gene sequence: CDR1 SNHLY, CDR2 FYNNEI. The CDR3 runs to 14 residues. Trimming removed 6 bases from V and 0 bases from J; junction bases left unmatched: 4. The CDR3 DNA sequence: TGTGCCAGCAGGGGGGACAGTCCTAACTATGGCTACACCTTC. Encoded protein: CASRGDSPNYGYTF.

The chain links TRBV6-2 or TRBV6-3 to TRBJ2-5; no definite D call. The CDR3 has 13 residues. Germline loops: CDR1 MNHEY, CDR2 SVGEGT. Trimming took 6 bases from V and 5 from J, leaving 13 bases between them. The CDR3: CASRNGQTETQYF. The CDR3 DNA sequence: TGTGCCAGCAGAAATGGCCAGACGGAGACCCAGTACTTC.

This clonotype appeared a few times. The chain carries TRBV3-1 and TRBJ2-7, with TRBD1 matching over 7 bases. CDR1 is LGHDT and CDR2 is YNNKEL in the germline V gene (reference sequence). Trimming at V came to 5 bases and at J to 3 bases, leaving 7 bases not matched to a gene. The CDR3 totals 14 residues. As DNA, the CDR3 is TGTGCCAGCAGCGCCAGACAGGGTTTCTACGAGCAGTACTTC. It specifies CASSARQGFYEQYF.

This clonotype was seen repeatedly, ten times or more. The genes are TRBV14 and TRBJ1-1; D call uncertain. Trimming cost V 5 bases and J 3 bases, with 4 bases left between them. The length of the CDR3 is 11 residues. Per germline, CDR1 SGHDN and CDR2 FVKESK. In DNA form, the CDR3 reads TGTGCCAGCAGCGCTTACACTGAAGCTTTCTTT. This translates into CASSAYTEAFF.

The genes are TRBV4-1 and TRBJ2-5; TRBD1 is a possible D gene (5 bases). Germline CDR1 MGHRA, CDR2 YSYEKL. The CDR3 covers 15 residues. V gave up 1 base and J gave up 1 base, with 10 bases separating them. The CDR3: CASSQAGRVQETQYF. DNA of the CDR3: TGCGCCAGCAGCCAAGCGGGCAGGGTCCAAGAGACCCAGTACTTC.

The sample holds a few counts of this clonotype. The chain is built from TRBV19 and TRBJ1-2; TRBD1 is a possible D gene (5 bases). The length of the CDR3 is 14 residues. Germline lookup yields CDR1 LNHDA and CDR2 SQIVND (reference sequence). V was shortened by 3 bases and J by 6 bases, with 14 bases between the two germline ends. CDR3 sequence (DNA): TGTGCCAGTAGTATTGCCTACAGGTCGAATGGCTACACCTTC. Translating gives CASSIAYRSNGYTF.

This clonotype was recorded many times. CDR3 sequence: CASSFPGGSIQYF. CDR3 nucleotide sequence: TGTGCCAGCAGCTTCCCAGGGGGCAGCATTCAGTACTTC. V is TRBV7-9 and J is TRBJ2-4, with 8 bases lining up with TRBD1. The CDR3 is made up of 13 amino acids. Losses at the gene ends were 3 bases for V and 9 bases for J; bases not matched to a gene: 4. Germline CDR1 is SEHNR and CDR2 is FQNEAQ (reference sequence).

This clonotype was counted between two and nine times. This chain uses TRBV6-4 with TRBJ1-4; 10 bases are a match to TRBD1. This CDR3 is 17 amino acids long. With 8 bases clipped from V and 1 base from J, the junction kept 10 bases outside the gene matches. The germline CDR1 and CDR2 sequences are MRHNA and SNTAGT. CDR3 protein: CASGDRGQVETNEKLFF. In DNA, the CDR3 is TGTGCCAGCGGCGACAGGGGGCAGGTTGAAACTAATGAAAAACTGTTTTTT.

This clonotype was counted between two and nine times. V and J are TRBV12-3 or TRBV12-4 and TRBJ2-1, with no clear D. V lost 5 bases, J lost 0 bases, and 5 bases lay in between. The CDR3 is 13 residues long. CDR3 sequence: CASSRSSYNEQFF. The CDR3 DNA follows: TGTGCCAGCAGTCGGAGCTCCTACAATGAGCAGTTCTTC.

This clonotype was recorded many times. The chain is built from TRBV3-1 and TRBJ2-7; no clear D gene. Trimming took 0 bases from V and 3 from J, leaving 9 bases between them. This CDR3 contains 14 residues. Germline CDR1 LGHDT, CDR2 YNNKEL (reference sequence). The chain's CDR3 is CASSQDAEHYEQYF. Here the CDR3 DNA reads TGTGCCAGCAGCCAAGATGCGGAGCACTACGAGCAGTACTTC.

Ten or more counts support this clonotype. The chain is built from TRBV20-1 and TRBJ2-7; tentatively, D is TRBD2 (6 bases). The germline V gene has CDR1 DFQATT and CDR2 SNEGSKA (reference sequence). With 7 bases removed from V and 2 bases from J, the gap between germline ends came to 18 bases. The CDR3 has 14 residues. CDR3 sequence (DNA): TGCAGTGTACGGATGGTCGGGAGCCCCTACGAGCAGTACTTC. Encoded protein: CSVRMVGSPYEQYF.

Ten or more counts support this clonotype. The chain combines TRBV28 with TRBJ2-7, with D unclear. The CDR3 length is 15 residues. The germline CDR1 and CDR2 sequences are MDHEN and SYDVKM. The V end lost 7 bases, the J end lost 3 bases, and 19 bases lay between the germline ends. This chain's CDR3 is CASTPRISYYYEQYF. The DNA for the CDR3 is TGTGCCAGCACCCCTAGGATCTCCTACTACTACGAGCAGTACTTC.

This clonotype was recorded at least ten times. V and J are TRBV5-1 and TRBJ2-3; the match to TRBD2 covers 8 bases. Germline V lookup: CDR1 SGHRS, CDR2 YFSETQ. The CDR3 sequence is 14 residues long. Losses at the gene ends were 0 bases for V and 4 bases for J; bases not matched to a gene: 1. The CDR3 DNA sequence: TGCGCCAGCAGCTTGGCGGGAGGGGCAGATACGCAGTATTTT. Its protein is CASSLAGGADTQYF. The full variable domain, in which reference TRBV5-1 and TRBJ2-3 provide the parts outside the CDR3, is KAGVTQTPRYLIKTRGQQVTLSCSPISGHRSVSWYQQTPGQGLQFLFEYFSETQRNKGNFPGRFSGRQFSNSRSEMNVSTLELGDSALYLCASSLAGGADTQYFGPGTRLTVL.

About this clonotype itself: A much larger clone differs by one base, so this may be a read error. This chain joins TRBV2 and TRBJ2-1; weak D call: TRBD2 (6 bases). This CDR3 region has 15 residues. Germline values: CDR1 SNHLY, CDR2 FYNNEI. The CDR3 sequence: CASSVEGSSCNEQFF. CDR3 DNA sequence: TGTGCCAGCAGTGTGGAGGGTAGCTCCTGCAATGAGCAGTTCTTC.

This clonotype was seen more than once but under ten times. The rearrangement joins TRBV30 to TRBJ1-4; D might be TRBD1 (6 bases). The V end was cut by 2 bases, the J end by 1 base, with 8 bases between. The CDR3 runs to 14 residues. Germline CDR1 GTSNPN, CDR2 SVGIG (reference sequence). The CDR3 region has the DNA TGTGCCTGGAGTCGAGGGGGAACTAATGAAAAACTGTTTTTT. It yields the protein CAWSRGGTNEKLFF. Supplemented by reference TRBV30 and TRBJ1-4, the full variable domain reads SQTIHQWPATLVQPVGSPLSLECTVEGTSNPNLYWYRQAAGRGLQLLFYSVGIGQISSEVPQNLSASRPQDRQFILSSKKLLLSDSGFYLCAWSRGGTNEKLFFGSGTQLSVL.

The chain employs TRBV30 and TRBJ2-1; no clear D. The CDR3 totals 12 residues. V was shortened by 4 bases and J by 7 bases, with 11 bases between the two germline ends. Per the germline V gene, CDR1 is GTSNPN and CDR2 is SVGIG (reference sequence). CDR3 protein: CAWTGFGNEQFF. CDR3 bases: TGTGCCTGGACTGGCTTCGGGAATGAGCAGTTCTTC.

This clonotype was detected a few times. The chain recombines TRBV30 with TRBJ2-1; 7 nucleotides line up with TRBD2. V shed 1 base and J 6 bases; nucleotides not matched to a gene: 3. The CDR3 has 13 residues. Germline V CDR1 and CDR2: GTSNPN, SVGIG (reference sequence). In nucleotides, the CDR3 is TGTGCCTGGAGTGGACTAGCTCGCAATGAGCAGTTCTTC. Protein sequence: CAWSGLARNEQFF.

The genes are TRBV6-1 and TRBJ2-1; D is unresolved. Per germline, CDR1 MNHNS and CDR2 SASEGT. The V end lost 6 bases, the J end lost 4 bases, and 7 bases lay between the germline ends. The CDR3 has 12 amino acids. The CDR3 loop reads CASRDPYNEQFF. Here the CDR3 DNA reads TGTGCCAGCAGGGACCCTTACAATGAGCAGTTCTTC.

This clonotype was counted many times. The V call is TRBV5-1, the J call TRBJ2-5; 8 nucleotides agree with TRBD2. The V and J ends lost 4 bases and 4 bases, in that order; junction bases with no gene match: 6. This CDR3 spans 14 amino acids. Germline CDR1 SGHRS, CDR2 YFSETQ. CDR3: CASSISGTRETQYF. As DNA, the CDR3 is TGCGCCAGCAGCATATCCGGGACTAGAGAGACCCAGTACTTC.

A few counts support this clonotype. One base away lies a much larger clone, so this may be a sequencing read error. The CDR3 here is CTSSTGTSGPRTNEQFF. The CDR3 DNA follows: TGTACCAGCAGCACCGGGACTAGCGGCCCCCGGACCAATGAGCAGTTCTTC. The chain employs TRBV7-4 and TRBJ2-1; 11 nucleotides match TRBD2. CDR1 and CDR2 from the germline V gene are SGHVT and SQSDAQ. The CDR3 spans 17 residues.

This clonotype came up many times. The V and J genes are TRBV9 and TRBJ2-7, with D possibly matching TRBD2 (5 bases). Per the germline V gene, CDR1 is SGDLS and CDR2 is YYNGEE. There are 15 residues in the CDR3. Trimming shortened V by 2 bases and J by 5 bases, and 17 bases separated the two germline ends. CDR3 DNA sequence: TGTGCCAGCAGCGTCTCAACGGGATCGGGCGACGAGCAGTACTTC. Protein: CASSVSTGSGDEQYF. The full variable domain, completed using reference TRBV9 and TRBJ2-7, is DSGVTQTPKHLITATGQRVTLRCSPRSGDLSVYWYQQSLDQGLQFLIQYYNGEERAKGNILERFSAQQFPDLHSELNLSSLELGDSALYFCASSVSTGSGDEQYFGPGTRLTVT.

This clonotype came up a few times. The J gene is TRBJ2-7, the V gene TRBV20-1; no clear D gene. This CDR3 contains 11 residues. Trimming removed 3 bases at V and 6 bases at J, with 9 bases between. Germline V gene sequence: CDR1 DFQATT, CDR2 SNEGSKA (reference sequence). The CDR3: CSASSGREQYF. The CDR3 DNA reads as TGCAGTGCTAGCTCCGGGCGCGAGCAGTACTTC.

This clonotype has more than one count but fewer than ten. The CDR3 is CASSLVWQGGDNEQFF. The CDR3 nucleotides are TGTGCCAGCAGCTTAGTATGGCAGGGCGGCGACAATGAGCAGTTCTTC. The rearrangement joins TRBV11-2 to TRBJ2-1; weak D call: TRBD1 (5 bases). CDR1 and CDR2 from the germline V gene are SGHAT and FQNNGV. CDR3 length: 16 residues. Trimming cost V 1 base and J 5 bases, with 15 bases left between them.

The gene calls are TRBV15 and TRBJ2-4; a weak D match, TRBD2 (5 bases). The V gene's germline CDR1 is LNHNV and CDR2 YYDKDF (reference sequence). This CDR3 region has 14 residues. V shed 2 bases and J shed 8 bases, with 13 bases lying between them. The CDR3 here is CATSRPGTADIQYF. CDR3 sequence (DNA): TGTGCCACCAGCAGACCGGGAACCGCGGACATTCAGTACTTC.

This chain links TRBV6-2 or TRBV6-3 with TRBJ2-1; TRBD2 agrees at 8 bases. The V gene end was trimmed by 2 bases and the J gene end by 4 bases; junction bases not matched to a gene: 10. From germline, CDR1 is MNHEY and CDR2 SVGEGT. The CDR3 loop spans 17 amino acids. The CDR3 coding sequence is TGTGCCAGCAGTTACGGTACTAGCGGCTCTATTTACAATGAGCAGTTCTTC. Encoded protein: CASSYGTSGSIYNEQFF.

Only a few counts were recorded for this clonotype. V and J are TRBV11-3 and TRBJ2-3, with D possibly TRBD2 on 5 matching bases. This CDR3 comprises 20 residues. V was shortened by 6 bases and J by 2 bases, with 30 bases between the two germline ends. CDR1 and CDR2 (germline): SGHNT, YENEEA. Written as DNA, the CDR3 is TGTGCCAGCAGATCCCAAGGGCGCCTGCAACTGGGAGCCAACACAGATACGCAGTATTTT. Translated: CASRSQGRLQLGANTDTQYF.

This clonotype has at least ten counts. The chain employs TRBV12-3 or TRBV12-4 and TRBJ1-5, with D unclear. The CDR3 has 14 residues. V lost 7 bases to trimming and J lost 0 bases, with 10 bases between them. The DNA for the CDR3 is TGTGCCAGCAATTCCGGGTATAGCAATCAGCCCCAGCATTTT. Its translation is CASNSGYSNQPQHF.

This clonotype was seen more than once but under ten times. The rearrangement uses TRBV6-1 and TRBJ2-2, with 11 bases identical to TRBD2. Germline loops: CDR1 MNHNS, CDR2 SASEGT. Trimming took 5 bases from V and 4 from J; bases not matched to a gene: 9. This CDR3 comprises 17 residues. The CDR3 coding sequence is TGTGCCAGCAGTCCTCCTAGCGGGGGGCCGCCCACCGGGGAGCTGTTTTTT. Translated: CASSPPSGGPPTGELFF.